The sequence of this T cell receptor beta chain was determined in a study of T cell repertoires in cytomegalovirus infection (dated by TCRdb to the late 2010s). For context, the study as a whole: Because public TCR beta signatures pointed to carriage of CMV infection together with the matching HLA type, the HLA type of each donor mattered for the analysis.

Turning to this clonotype: No cognate antigen has been identified for it. No base-level quality is on record; no much larger clone is a single base apart.

The CDR3 has 13 amino acids, counting the end cysteine and phenylalanine. Solely the CDR3 DNA is kept, with 39 bases framed from the first base. V and J are trimmed by 6 bases and 2 bases, and the gene matches miss 2 bases of the junction. Looking up the germline V gene yields CDR1 SQVTM and CDR2 ANQGSEA. The paper as a whole reports these results and caveats: Carriers of CMV infection plus the relevant HLA type were discriminated by the cumulative frequency of public TCR beta family members in the study cohort and in an independent approximately 360-donor cohort. The ex vivo response was dominated by HLA-C-restricted CMV-specific TCR beta clonotypes, which also provided the single most frequent clonotype in two of eight donors.

Sequencing was carried out with an Illumina HiSeq 1500. In-frame beta chains were kept once TCRdb had trimmed the public reads at Q25 with fastp and called clones with MiXCR. Rows merge per CDR3 protein into single entries with the most common DNA and genes. The sample records 450,000 to 650,000 distinct CDR3 sequences, more than 25% of which are singletons. The ten largest clonotypes hold about 13% of the sample. The TCR sequence derives from a human donor in good health (CMV status not recorded). Some clones in this sample may be carry-over from other donors' samples. Sequenced sample: PBMCs. The chain joins TRBV29-1 to TRBJ2-7, with 12 bases aligning to TRBD2. The nucleotide sequence reads TGCAGCGTATGGACTAGCGGGGCCTACGAGCAGTACTTC. This yields the protein CSVWTSGAYEQYF.